Each of the 32 T cell receptor beta chains below was sequenced from the same sample in a study of cytomegalovirus exposure and HLA in healthy donors. PCR employed 60 Vbeta and 13 Jbeta primers. Libraries were prepared by immunoSEQ multiplex PCR; TCRdb keeps only in-frame clonotypes and omits some of them. The data show 150,000 or so clones, approximately 80% seen once. The sequenced material came from PBMCs. The receptors come from a woman aged 40 to 50 in good health and CMV-seropositive.

V usage is TRBV6-1 and J usage is TRBJ1-5; a weak D match, TRBD1 (5 bases). V was cut by 2 bases and J by 7 bases, with 12 bases left in between. The germline V gene encodes CDR1 MNHNS and CDR2 SASEGT. The CDR3 runs to 14 residues. The CDR3 DNA is TGTGCCAGCAGTGAATTCGGGGGTCGACAGCCCCAGCATTTT. It specifies CASSEFGGRQPQHF.

With regard to this clone: This sample includes further DNA sequences coding for the same CDR3. The V call is TRBV9, the J call TRBJ2-3; the D is unclear. Germline V gives CDR1 SGDLS, CDR2 YYNGEE. The V end was cut by 4 bases, the J end by 6 bases, with 9 bases between. CDR3 length: 12 amino acids. In DNA, the CDR3 is TGTGCCAGCAGCCCGCGCGAGGATACGCAGTATTTT. Translating it yields CASSPREDTQYF.

V and J are TRBV6-6 and TRBJ2-7; no clear D. Germline-derived CDR1 and CDR2 are MNHNY and SVGAGI (reference sequence). The V end was cut by 6 bases, the J end by 6 bases, with 9 bases between. This CDR3 comprises 11 residues. Here the CDR3 reads CASRVRSEQYF. CDR3 nucleotide sequence: TGTGCCAGCAGGGTGAGGAGCGAGCAGTACTTC.

The chain joins TRBV18 to TRBJ2-1; 10 nucleotides line up with TRBD2. There are 14 residues in the CDR3. V was clipped by 7 bases and J by 7 bases; unmatched bases: 7. CDR1 is KGHSH, CDR2 LQKENI, per germline. The CDR3 reads CASFTSSGSNEQFF. Written as DNA, the CDR3 is TGTGCCAGCTTCACTTCTAGCGGGAGTAATGAGCAGTTCTTC.

The V gene is TRBV30, the J gene TRBJ1-2, with D tentatively TRBD1 (6 bases). V lost 3 bases and J 4 bases, leaving 18 bases between the germline ends. This CDR3 has 15 amino acids. Germline CDR1 GTSNPN, CDR2 SVGIG (reference sequence). In DNA form, the CDR3 reads TGTGCCTGGAGACCTAAGGGGTCACAGGGCTATGGCTACACCTTC. Translated, it gives CAWRPKGSQGYGYTF.

The chain links TRBV5-1 to TRBJ2-1; TRBD2 agrees at 10 bases. There are 14 residues in the CDR3. Germline V lookup: CDR1 SGHRS, CDR2 YFSETQ. J was trimmed by 8 bases and V by 2 bases; bases with no gene match: 4. CDR3 in DNA: TGCGCCAGCAGCTTAAGCGGGAGGGCCGATGAGCAGTTCTTC. As protein: CASSLSGRADEQFF.

V is TRBV11-2 and J is TRBJ2-7, with a possible D match to TRBD2 (5 bases). There are 13 residues in the CDR3. Germline-derived CDR1 and CDR2 are SGHAT and FQNNGV. The V gene lost 6 bases and the J gene lost 0 bases, with 9 bases spanning the gap. CDR3 in amino acids: CASSTAGSYEQYF. The CDR3 coding sequence is TGTGCCAGCAGTACTGCGGGCTCCTACGAGCAGTACTTC.

This clone has just a few counts. J is TRBJ1-2 and V is TRBV7-3; D is undetermined. The CDR3 has 14 residues. Trimming left V 1 base short and J 6 bases short, with 12 bases between. Looked up from germline, CDR1 is SGHTA and CDR2 is FQGTGA. CDR3 amino acids: CASSLNGRYDGYTF. CDR3 nucleotides: TGTGCCAGCAGCTTAAATGGCAGATATGATGGCTACACCTTC.

The J gene is TRBJ2-7, the V gene TRBV19; TRBD1 might be the D (6 bases). The germline V gene has CDR1 LNHDA and CDR2 SQIVND (reference sequence). This CDR3 has 12 residues. V was cut by 10 bases and J by 3 bases, with 13 bases left in between. CDR3 sequence (DNA): TGTGCCACCCGGACAGCGTTCTACGAGCAGTACTTC. Its translation is CATRTAFYEQYF.

The rearrangement uses TRBV6-1 and TRBJ2-3; a weak D match, TRBD2 (5 bases). The CDR3 consists of 14 residues. V gave up 10 bases and J gave up 6 bases, with 20 bases separating them. Germline V gives CDR1 MNHNS, CDR2 SASEGT. The CDR3, as DNA: TGTGCCATCACGGTTCGGGGAGTTTGGGATACGCAGTATTTT. Translated, it gives CAITVRGVWDTQYF.

The chain uses TRBV28 and TRBJ2-3; D perhaps matches TRBD1 (6 bases). Germline V gene sequence: CDR1 MDHEN, CDR2 SYDVKM. This CDR3 region has 13 residues. V was cut by 6 bases and J by 8 bases, with 15 bases left in between. CDR3 sequence reads: CASSQGPRVTQYF. The CDR3 nucleotides are TGTGCCAGCAGCCAGGGGCCTCGAGTTACGCAGTATTTT. The entire variable domain, with the rest obtained from reference TRBV28 and TRBJ2-3, is as follows: DVKVTQSSRYLVKRTGEKVFLECVQDMDHENMFWYRQDPGLGLRLIYFSYDVKMKEKGDIPEGYSVSREKKERFSLILESASTNQTSMYLCASSQGPRVTQYFGPGTRLTVL.

The chain couples TRBV5-8 to TRBJ2-2, with 8 bases that match TRBD1. V lost 3 bases, J lost 4 bases, and 8 bases stayed unmatched. This CDR3 contains 16 residues. Germline CDR1 is SGHTS and CDR2 is YDEGEE. The CDR3 region is CASSYPGQVTTGELFF. CDR3 nucleotides: TGTGCCAGCAGCTACCCGGGACAGGTGACCACCGGGGAGCTGTTTTTT.

This chain uses TRBV25-1 with TRBJ1-5, with 7 positions matching TRBD1. The CDR3 totals 14 residues. V lost 6 bases and J lost 3; bases outside the gene matches: 5. CDR1 and CDR2 from the germline V gene are MGHDK and SYGVNS. CDR3 in DNA: TGTGCCAGCAGCGGGACAGTATTCAATCAGCCCCAGCATTTT. This encodes CASSGTVFNQPQHF.

The chain recombines TRBV7-6 with TRBJ2-7, with a possible D match to TRBD2 (6 bases). Germline V gene data show CDR1 as SGHVS and CDR2 as FNYEAQ. The V end lost 5 bases, the J end lost 3 bases, and 11 bases lay between the germline ends. The CDR3 has 13 amino acids. The DNA for the CDR3 is TGTGCCAGCAGCCAACTAGCTGACTACGAGCAGTACTTC. It yields the protein CASSQLADYEQYF.

The chain carries TRBV28 and TRBJ2-1; 7 positions match TRBD1. CDR3 length: 15 residues. CDR1 and CDR2 from the germline V gene are MDHEN and SYDVKM. After removal of 2 bases from V and 7 bases from J, the junction contained 8 bases not matched to a gene. CDR3 protein: CASSLTQTGKNEQFF. The CDR3 region has the DNA TGTGCCAGCAGTTTAACGCAGACAGGGAAAAATGAGCAGTTCTTC.

V and J are TRBV2 and TRBJ1-2; D gene uncertain. Trimming removed 6 bases at V and 6 bases at J, with 11 bases between. There are 12 residues in the CDR3. The V gene's germline CDR1 is SNHLY and CDR2 FYNNEI. CDR3 amino acids: CASRRDDDGYTF. The CDR3 nucleotides read TGTGCCAGCAGACGGGATGACGATGGCTACACCTTC.

Concerning this clone: Its ends do not fully match the called genes, so a read error is possible. The chain recombines TRBV27 with TRBJ2-1; D is ambiguous. The CDR3 has 15 residues. Germline CDR1 reads MNHEY; CDR2 reads SMNVEV (reference sequence). CDR3 region: CASSLSLSSHNEQFF. DNA for the CDR3: TGTGCCAGCAGTTTATCCCTGTCCTCCCACAATGAGCAGTTCTTC.

The chain combines TRBV28 with TRBJ1-5; 10 nucleotides match TRBD1. Germline V gene sequence: CDR1 MDHEN, CDR2 SYDVKM. The J segment lost 6 bases and the V segment lost 6 bases, leaving 5 bases of the junction unmatched. This CDR3 is 14 amino acids long. DNA for the CDR3: TGTGCCAGCAGCAGAAGACAGGGGGCTCAGCCCCAGCATTTT. Translation gives CASSRRQGAQPQHF.

This chain links TRBV29-1 with TRBJ2-1; 8 nucleotides line up with TRBD1. V was clipped by 0 bases and J by 7 bases; unmatched bases: 8. CDR1 is SQVTM and CDR2 is ANQGSEA in the germline V gene. This CDR3 spans 15 amino acids. The CDR3 protein is CSVEDRDRIGNEQFF. CDR3 sequence (DNA): TGCAGCGTTGAAGACCGGGACAGGATAGGGAATGAGCAGTTCTTC.

This clone showed up just a few times. The CDR3 DNA reads TGTGCCAGCAGCTTGGGGTCAGAACCTGGAAACACCATATATTTT. It specifies CASSLGSEPGNTIYF. V usage is TRBV5-5 and J usage is TRBJ1-3; D gene unclear. CDR1 and CDR2 from the germline V gene are SGHKS and YYEKEE (reference sequence). Trimming took off 0 bases at V and 2 bases at J, with 9 bases between the two ends. The CDR3 is made up of 15 amino acids.

This chain links TRBV19 with TRBJ2-1; TRBD2 matches at 7 bases. V lost 3 bases to trimming and J lost 2 bases; unmatched junction nucleotides: 4. Germline V gene lookup returns CDR1 LNHDA and CDR2 SQIVND (reference sequence). The CDR3 is 15 amino acids. In nucleotides, the CDR3 is TGTGCCAGTAGTATTCGTCGGGAGGCCTACAATGAGCAGTTCTTC. Translating it yields CASSIRREAYNEQFF.

The rearrangement links TRBV15 to TRBJ2-7; 15 bases are shared with TRBD2. CDR1 is LNHNV and CDR2 is YYDKDF in the germline V gene (reference sequence). The CDR3 contains 18 residues. V gave up 0 bases and J gave up 3 bases; unmatched junction bases: 6. CDR3 in amino acids: CATSRESGTSGRNYEQYF. DNA for the CDR3: TGTGCCACCAGCAGAGAATCCGGGACTAGCGGGAGGAACTACGAGCAGTACTTC.

This clone has only one observation. This chain links TRBV30 with TRBJ2-5, with 9 bases aligning to TRBD2. J was trimmed by 4 bases and V by 3 bases; bases with no gene match: 12. The CDR3 is 16 residues long. The germline gives CDR1 GTSNPN, CDR2 SVGIG (reference sequence). DNA of the CDR3: TGTGCCTGGAGCCCCCTGGGGCTAGCGGGACCAGAGACCCAGTACTTC. Its protein product is CAWSPLGLAGPETQYF. Variable domain in full (rest from reference TRBV30 and TRBJ2-5): SQTIHQWPATLVQPVGSPLSLECTVEGTSNPNLYWYRQAAGRGLQLLFYSVGIGQISSEVPQNLSASRPQDRQFILSSKKLLLSDSGFYLCAWSPLGLAGPETQYFGPGTRLLVL.

V gene TRBV28 combines with J gene TRBJ2-1; 10 nucleotides line up with TRBD2. The V and J ends lost 5 bases and 6 bases, in that order; junction bases with no gene match: 7. The CDR3 is 15 amino acids. Germline CDR1 MDHEN, CDR2 SYDVKM. CDR3 DNA: TGTGCCAGCAGTCTAGCGGGAGTGGTCTCCAATGAGCAGTTCTTC. Translated: CASSLAGVVSNEQFF.

The genes are TRBV5-1 and TRBJ2-2; D gene uncertain. V was pared by 3 bases and J by 2 bases, with 8 bases between. There are 14 residues in the CDR3. Germline V lookup: CDR1 SGHRS, CDR2 YFSETQ. CDR3 DNA: TGCGCCAGCAGCTACCCTATAAACACCGGGGAGCTGTTTTTT. Its translation: CASSYPINTGELFF.

The chain links TRBV7-3 to TRBJ2-1; 8 bases line up with TRBD2. The CDR3 covers 14 residues. The ends lost 2 bases at V and 7 bases at J; junction bases unmatched: 4. Germline V lookup: CDR1 SGHTA, CDR2 FQGTGA. Here the CDR3 DNA reads TGTGCCAGCAGCTTATCTCGGGAGGGTAATGAGCAGTTCTTC. Its protein product is CASSLSREGNEQFF.

This clone was observed a handful of times. V usage is TRBV6-6 and J usage is TRBJ1-3; D is unresolved. The CDR3 spans 16 residues. Trimming took off 0 bases at V and 1 base at J, with 10 bases between the two ends. CDR1 is MNHNY and CDR2 is SVGAGI in the germline V gene (reference sequence). CDR3 region: CASSYSIAFSGNTIYF. CDR3 coding DNA: TGTGCCAGCAGTTACTCGATAGCTTTTTCTGGAAACACCATATATTTT.

This chain joins TRBV29-1 and TRBJ2-3, with 7 bases fitting TRBD2. The J segment lost 7 bases and the V segment lost 0 bases, leaving 10 bases of the junction unmatched. The CDR3 spans 15 residues. Germline values: CDR1 SQVTM, CDR2 ANQGSEA. CDR3 region: CSVEDRVGGPYTQYF. CDR3 bases: TGCAGCGTTGAAGATCGGGTGGGAGGGCCCTATACGCAGTATTTT.

The CDR3 DNA reads TGTGCCTGGAGGACAGGGGGCTCTTTTGGCGAGCAGTACTTC. Amino acids: CAWRTGGSFGEQYF. J is TRBJ2-7 and V is TRBV30; 10 nucleotides match TRBD1. CDR1 GTSNPN and CDR2 SVGIG come from the germline V gene (reference sequence). This CDR3 has 14 amino acids. Unmatched junction bases numbered 8, after V lost 3 bases and J lost 6 bases.

J is TRBJ2-1 and V is TRBV27, with TRBD2 matching 11 bases. With V trimmed by 3 bases and J by 4 bases, 5 bases remained unmatched. This CDR3 comprises 16 residues. From germline, CDR1 is MNHEY and CDR2 SMNVEV (reference sequence). The DNA for the CDR3 is TGTGCCAGCAGTTTTGATCGGACTAGCGGGTACAATGAGCAGTTCTTC. This encodes CASSFDRTSGYNEQFF.

This chain connects TRBV30 to TRBJ2-2; 11 bases map to TRBD2. The junction had 10 bases not matched to a gene; V was cut back by 4 bases and J by 6 bases. CDR1 GTSNPN and CDR2 SVGIG come from the germline V gene (reference sequence). There are 16 residues in the CDR3. CDR3 loop: CAWKKLAGVIPGELFF. The CDR3 nucleotides are TGTGCCTGGAAGAAACTAGCGGGAGTAATCCCCGGGGAGCTGTTTTTT.

The V and J genes are TRBV7-8 and TRBJ1-1; 8 bases are shared with TRBD1. This CDR3 has 15 residues. The V gene end was trimmed by 4 bases and the J gene end by 2 bases; junction bases not matched to a gene: 6. Per germline, CDR1 SGHVS and CDR2 FQNEAQ. CDR3 region: CASSYVAGGNTEAFF. For the CDR3, the DNA is TGTGCCAGCAGCTATGTTGCAGGGGGCAACACTGAAGCTTTCTTT. The full variable domain, with the rest looked up from reference TRBV7-8 and TRBJ1-1, is GAGVSQSPRYKVAKRGQDVALRCDPISGHVSLFWYQQALGQGPEFLTYFQNEAQLDKSGLPSDRFFAERPEGSVSTLKIQRTQQEDSAVYLCASSYVAGGNTEAFFGQGTRLTVV.